Described below is a single T cell receptor beta chain sequence and its context. The specificity of this receptor is unknown. Per-base quality was not reported, and no clone a single base away is much larger than it. This sample is part of a study of regulatory T cells in long-lasting Graves disease (dated by TCRdb to about 2021). As for the study more broadly: To count as having persistent Graves' disease, a patient had to have received antithyroid drug treatment for over 5 years with TSH receptor autoantibodies remaining persistently positive. Peripheral blood TCR sequencing and RNA sequencing compared persistent Graves' disease patients with newly diagnosed Graves' disease patients. On average, persistent Graves' disease patients in the clinical cohort had been on antithyroid drugs for approximately ten years. The study took place in China and was registered as a clinical trial. A total of roughly 35 samples were covered by TCR sequencing, comprising approximately 13 persistent and 20 or so newly diagnosed Graves' disease patients.

What the work shows at the level of the full study, not this receptor alone: As a limitation, the authors acknowledged that the small sample size may reduce accuracy. Sequencing and analysis were restricted to the TCR beta chain. TRBV28, TRBJ1-2 and TRBJ2-5 were preferentially used in persistent disease, while TRBV20-1 and TRBJ2-1 were favored in newly diagnosed disease. Persistent Graves' disease patients showed lower TCR Shannon entropy and fewer highly expanded clones than newly diagnosed patients, suggesting clonal expansion. Patients with persistent disease shared more public clonotypes (about 2,500) than newly diagnosed patients did (966). Peripheral blood alone was examined, since thyroid tissue, which constituted the primary lesion, could not be accessed.

The sample's time point, from its label and the paper: persistent/refractory GD, antithyroid drugs over 5 years with positive TRAb. RNA was extracted from PBMCs in TRIzol for both TCR sequencing and RNA sequencing. The diagnosis of Graves' disease was made according to American Thyroid Association guidelines. The patients came from an endocrinology department in Xi'an, China. Each patient gave around 9.2 milliliters of peripheral blood, collected in an EDTA anticoagulant tube. Ficoll Paque Plus density gradient separation was used to isolate PBMCs, and no further T cell sorting was done. An Agilent 2100 Bioanalyzer and agarose gel were used to assess RNA quality, and a NanoDrop 2000 was used to measure RNA concentration. In the germline V gene (reference sequence), CDR1 corresponds to LNHNV and CDR2 to YYDKDF. The CDR3 numbers 14 residues from cysteine through phenylalanine. The DNA shown is the 42-base CDR3, in frame from base 1. The trim is 0 bases for V and 4 bases for J, with a gap of 9 bases between the germline ends.

The method behind the library was multiplex PCR. TCRdb records Illumina HiSeq 4000 as the sequencer. iRepertoire HTBI primers and Arm-PCR amplification of CDR3 regions were used to construct TCR beta libraries. Gel purification was performed on PCR products prior to sequencing. For the original study's pipeline: Gene usage analysis of CDR3 amino acid clonotypes relied on the 60 to 65 TRBV and 13 to 15 TRBJ segments identified across samples. Filtered high-quality paired reads were merged into contigs using COPE and FqMerger. BLAST was used to align contigs to IMGT TRBV, TRBD and TRBJ reference genes, with CDR3 defined following IMGT. Any clonotype with a frequency above 0.1% was classified as a highly expanded clone. Shannon entropy served as the measure of repertoire diversity, while the Gini coefficient captured V-J evenness. Public clonotypes were defined as clonotypes shared by more than one individual. Starting from the raw public reads, TCRdb applied fastp trimming at Q25, assembled clones with MiXCR and retained in-frame beta chains. Duplicate CDR3 protein sequences are folded into a single record with the most common DNA and genes. These V and J calls derive from TCRdb rather than the authors' analysis. The sample table holds a few hundred thousand distinct CDR3 sequences, of which roughly 21% were seen once. The ten largest clonotypes hold approximately 15% of the sample.

The TCR comes from a female donor with Graves disease. The sequencing here drew on peripheral blood mononuclear cells (PBMCs), taken when the disease was refractory, from a patient treated with antithyroid drugs. The chain is made from TRBV15 and TRBJ1-2; D gene: possibly TRBD1, on 5 matching bases. In nucleotide form, the sequence is TGTGCCACCAGCAGAGAACCAGGGCCCTATGGCTACACCTTC. This codes for CATSREPGPYGYTF.